This TCR beta chain was sequenced in a study of low-dose radiotherapy and immunotherapy resistance in tumors. Study-wide background: Each fraction for Cohort 1 was 0.5 Gy, given every 2 weeks, and the total came to 6.5 Gy.

Per germline, CDR1 SSHAT and CDR2 FNYEAQ (reference sequence). V was trimmed by 2 bases and J by 4 bases, leaving 8 bases between them. CDR3 length: 13 amino acids. Time point reported: after trial treatment. Noted treatment: LDRT plus nivolumab, ipilimumab, low-dose cyclophosphamide and aspirin (RACIN trial). The therapy administered to donors comprised nivolumab, ipilimumab, aspirin, low-dose cyclophosphamide and low-dose radiotherapy. Gene-specific TRAV and TRBV primers were used for first-strand cDNA, covering alpha and beta chains. Both a constant-region primer and a V-primer adapter served to amplify TCRs across roughly 22 PCR cycles. With in vitro transcription, the isolated mRNA was amplified. TCRdb used MiXCR to reprocess the reads, holding one entry per CDR3 protein. The data hold around 100,000 distinct CDR3 sequences, with less than 25% observed a single time. This clonotype has at least ten counts.

The input for sequencing was PBMCs, taken after low-dose radiotherapy plus immunotherapy. This clonotype was sampled from a male donor with prostate cancer. The chain links TRBV7-7 to TRBJ1-1, with D unresolved. The CDR3: CASSLKAGTEAFF. The DNA of the CDR3 is TGTGCCAGCAGCTTAAAGGCCGGCACTGAAGCTTTCTTT.